Below are 17 T cell receptor beta chains sequenced from a single sample in a study of beta chain features in type 1 diabetes. Study-level findings and limits: A moderate, significant TCRB CDR3 shortening appeared in type 1 diabetes across four CD4+ subsets.

These receptors have no identified antigens. All of the isolated RNA was reverse transcribed, so expressed TCRB transcripts were sequenced. The data were produced by immunoSEQ multiplex PCR, yet TCRdb's version contains in-frame clones alone and is incomplete. In the table there are 400,000 or so clones, 9.5% to 10% of which are singletons. The sequenced material came from central memory CD4+ T cells from blood. The receptors originated from a young man with type 1 diabetes.

This clone appeared a few times. The chain combines TRBV7-9 with TRBJ2-6; TRBD1 is a possible D gene (5 bases). Trimming cost V 6 bases and J 0 bases, with 9 bases left between them. Germline CDR1 SEHNR, CDR2 FQNEAQ (reference sequence). The CDR3 runs to 15 residues. The DNA of the CDR3 is TGTGCCAGCAGGACAGTAAACTCTGGGGCCAACGTCCTGACTTTC. Residues: CASRTVNSGANVLTF.

This clone was detected ten times or more. This rearrangement joins TRBV7-9 to TRBJ1-4; D is unclear. Trimming cost V 5 bases and J 5 bases, with 12 bases left between them. There are 14 residues in the CDR3. The germline V gene encodes CDR1 SEHNR and CDR2 FQNEAQ (reference sequence). CDR3 nucleotides: TGTGCCAGCAGCCGGTCCATCTTAAATGAAAAACTGTTTTTT. Translating gives CASSRSILNEKLFF. Based on the CDR3 plus reference TRBV7-9 and TRBJ1-4, the full variable domain is DTGVSQNPRHKITKRGQNVTFRCDPISEHNRLYWYRQTLGQGPEFLTYFQNEAQLEKSRLLSDRFSAERPKGSFSTLEIQRTEQGDSAMYLCASSRSILNEKLFFGSGTQLSVL.

This clone was seen many times. V usage is TRBV18 and J usage is TRBJ2-3, with D perhaps being TRBD1 or TRBD2 (5 bases each). The CDR3 is 15 amino acids. CDR1 KGHSH and CDR2 LQKENI come from the germline V gene. Deletions cut 3 bases from V and 5 bases from J, with 15 bases between. The CDR3 DNA is TGTGCCAGCTCACCCGACGCAGGGAGAGGAGATACGCAGTATTTT. It codes for CASSPDAGRGDTQYF.

J is TRBJ2-1 and V is TRBV7-9; tentatively, D is TRBD1 or TRBD2 (5 bases each). V gave up 5 bases and J gave up 3 bases, with 11 bases separating them. Germline V gene sequence: CDR1 SEHNR, CDR2 FQNEAQ (reference sequence). The CDR3 extends over 14 amino acids. The chain's CDR3 is CASSLGTSYNEQFF. In DNA form, the CDR3 reads TGTGCCAGCAGCCTAGGGACGAGCTACAATGAGCAGTTCTTC.

V and J are TRBV7-2 and TRBJ1-1; D remains unclear. Trimming left V 3 bases short and J 6 bases short, with 14 bases between. The CDR3 is made up of 14 amino acids. Germline assignment: CDR1 SGHTA and CDR2 FQGNSA. The CDR3 sequence: CASSFLVSPPEAFF. For the CDR3, the DNA is TGTGCCAGCAGCTTTCTAGTTTCGCCTCCTGAAGCTTTCTTT.

This clone was recorded a few times. The V and J genes are TRBV5-1 and TRBJ1-3; 7 bases are shared with TRBD1. The CDR3 has 16 amino acids. The V gene's germline CDR1 is SGHRS and CDR2 YFSETQ. Trimming cost V 2 bases and J 4 bases; bases outside gene matches: 9. In nucleotides, the CDR3 is TGCGCCAGCAGCTTAGGGGTGACAGGGACGGGAAACACCATATATTTT. It codes for CASSLGVTGTGNTIYF.

The chain links TRBV6-6 to TRBJ2-7, with TRBD1 as a possible D gene (5 bases). V lost 7 bases and J lost 0, with 16 bases in between. The CDR3 extends over 15 amino acids. In germline, CDR1 is MNHNY, CDR2 SVGAGI (reference sequence). The CDR3 loop is CASTWGRRSSYEQYF. The CDR3 nucleotides read TGTGCCAGCACCTGGGGCAGAAGAAGCTCCTACGAGCAGTACTTC.

In its sample, this clone was seen many times. This chain links TRBV14 with TRBJ1-2, with no clear D. CDR1 SGHDN and CDR2 FVKESK come from the germline V gene. V shed 1 base and J shed 6 bases, with 9 bases lying between them. The CDR3 runs to 13 residues. The CDR3 nucleotides are TGTGCCAGCAGCCAAGGGTTTAGGCATGGCTACACCTTC. Translated, it gives CASSQGFRHGYTF.

This clone was counted a few times. The rearrangement joins TRBV4-1 to TRBJ2-1, with D possibly matching TRBD1 (6 bases). The CDR3 sequence is 14 residues long. Germline CDR1 and CDR2: MGHRA and YSYEKL. Trimming took 0 bases from V and 7 from J, leaving 10 bases between them. CDR3 bases: TGCGCCAGCAGCCAAGATACAGGGAGAAATGAGCAGTTCTTC. It translates to CASSQDTGRNEQFF.

The chain employs TRBV6-1 and TRBJ1-1; tentatively, D is TRBD1 (6 bases). The CDR3 loop spans 13 amino acids. Trimming cost V 6 bases and J 3 bases, with 11 bases left between them. Germline loops: CDR1 MNHNS, CDR2 SASEGT. The CDR3 DNA sequence: TGTGCCAGCAGCTCTGGACAGTACACTGAAGCTTTCTTT. Protein: CASSSGQYTEAFF.

This chain joins TRBV5-1 and TRBJ1-1, with D possibly TRBD1 on 5 matching bases. In germline, CDR1 is SGHRS, CDR2 YFSETQ. This CDR3 is built from 15 residues. V lost 0 bases and J 3 bases, leaving 12 bases between the germline ends. This CDR3 reads CASSLAPRGDTEAFF. The CDR3 bases are TGCGCCAGCAGCTTGGCTCCACGGGGGGACACTGAAGCTTTCTTT.

The J gene is TRBJ2-4, the V gene TRBV23-1, with D maybe TRBD2 (5 bases). TRBV23-1 is an ORF for which the function is uncertain. CDR3 length: 16 amino acids. Trimming cost V 6 bases and J 1 base, with 16 bases left between them. The CDR3, as DNA: TGCGCCAGCAGCCAAGTTTCATCGGGGGCCAAAAACATTCAGTACTTC. This sequence encodes CASSQVSSGAKNIQYF.

In this sample, this clone turned up a few times. The V and J genes are TRBV5-1 and TRBJ2-5, with 8 positions matching TRBD2. Germline lookup yields CDR1 SGHRS and CDR2 YFSETQ. The CDR3 spans 15 residues. After removal of 6 bases from V and 3 bases from J, the junction contained 10 bases not matched to a gene. In DNA, the CDR3 is TGCGCCAGCACCCTGGGTGGGACTAGTGAAGAGACCCAGTACTTC. It codes for CASTLGGTSEETQYF.

This chain links TRBV29-1 with TRBJ2-7, with no clear D. With 3 bases removed from V and 2 bases from J, the gap between germline ends came to 8 bases. CDR1 is SQVTM and CDR2 is ANQGSEA in the germline V gene. There are 12 residues in the CDR3. The CDR3, as DNA: TGCAGCGTTGACGGCAGACCCTACGAGCAGTACTTC. Protein sequence: CSVDGRPYEQYF.

J is TRBJ2-5 and V is TRBV10-2; tentatively, D is TRBD2 (5 bases). V lost 6 bases and J 2 bases, leaving 7 bases between the germline ends. CDR3 length: 12 residues. Per the germline V gene, CDR1 is WSHSY and CDR2 is SAAADI. This CDR3 is CASSERQETQYF. The DNA of the CDR3 is TGCGCCAGCAGCGAGCGGCAAGAGACCCAGTACTTC.

This clone was recorded a few times. The chain has TRBV10-3 and TRBJ1-1, with 7 nucleotides matching TRBD1. V was pared by 7 bases and J by 5 bases, with 13 bases of the junction left unmatched. The CDR3 has 15 amino acids. Germline-derived CDR1 and CDR2 are ENHRY and SYGVKD. The CDR3 reads CAITAQRGLGTEAFF. CDR3 DNA: TGTGCCATCACCGCTCAGAGGGGGCTGGGTACTGAAGCTTTCTTT.

This clone was found a few times. In DNA form, the CDR3 reads TGCGCCAGCAGCTCGGGGGCAGGGCGGTACGAGCAGTACTTC. It specifies CASSSGAGRYEQYF. The chain joins TRBV5-1 to TRBJ2-7; D is tentatively TRBD1 or TRBD2 (6 bases each). Germline CDR1 is SGHRS and CDR2 is YFSETQ. The CDR3 is 14 amino acids. V dropped 3 bases and J dropped 4 bases, with 14 bases sitting between them.